Here is one T cell receptor beta chain with its context. In the study's own analysis: Using reference gene primer amplification, nucleated cell counts were estimated. The table came from immunoSEQ multiplex PCR; TCRdb's copy has only in-frame clones and leaves some out. V, J and clone size were drawn from that table, and D and trimming were deduced from the DNA. The sample lists roughly 250,000 clones; roughly 79% were seen once. This entry belongs to a study of blood T cell repertoires in COVID-19. Overall study: The samples span acute and convalescent COVID-19 from the United States, Italy and Spain. PBMCs, B-cell-depleted T cells, or T cells were the source of the cDNA or gDNA that made up the material.

CDR1 is SGHRS and CDR2 is YFSETQ in the germline V gene. The CDR3 contains 15 residues. Deletions cut 0 bases from V and 0 bases from J, with 8 bases between. Sequencing input: peripheral blood. The sequence was obtained from an older woman with active or convalescent COVID-19. The V call is TRBV5-1, the J call TRBJ2-3; D not resolved. The DNA of the CDR3 is TGCGCCAGCAGCTTGGGGCTTTCTAGCACAGATACGCAGTATTTT. Protein product: CASSLGLSSTDTQYF. Supplemented by reference TRBV5-1 and TRBJ2-3, the full variable domain reads KAGVTQTPRYLIKTRGQQVTLSCSPISGHRSVSWYQQTPGQGLQFLFEYFSETQRNKGNFPGRFSGRQFSNSRSEMNVSTLELGDSALYLCASSLGLSSTDTQYFGPGTRLTVL.